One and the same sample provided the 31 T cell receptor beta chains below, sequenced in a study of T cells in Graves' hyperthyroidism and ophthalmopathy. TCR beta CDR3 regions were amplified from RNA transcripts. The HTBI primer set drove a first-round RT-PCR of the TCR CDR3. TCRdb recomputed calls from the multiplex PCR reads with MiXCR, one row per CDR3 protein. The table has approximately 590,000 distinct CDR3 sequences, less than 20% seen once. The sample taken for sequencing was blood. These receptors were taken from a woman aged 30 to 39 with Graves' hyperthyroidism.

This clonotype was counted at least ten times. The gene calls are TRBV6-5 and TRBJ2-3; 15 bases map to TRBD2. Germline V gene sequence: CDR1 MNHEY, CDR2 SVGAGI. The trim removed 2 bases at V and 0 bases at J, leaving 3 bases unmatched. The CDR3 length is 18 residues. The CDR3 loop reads CASSYLGLAGGSTDTQYF. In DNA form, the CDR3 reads TGTGCCAGCAGTTACCTGGGACTAGCGGGAGGCAGCACAGATACGCAGTATTTT.

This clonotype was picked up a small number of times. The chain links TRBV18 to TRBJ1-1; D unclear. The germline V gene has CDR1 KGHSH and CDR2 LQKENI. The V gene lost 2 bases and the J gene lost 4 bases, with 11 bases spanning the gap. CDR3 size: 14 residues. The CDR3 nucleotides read TGTGCCAGCTCACCAACAGAAGACTTCACTGAAGCTTTCTTT. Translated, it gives CASSPTEDFTEAFF.

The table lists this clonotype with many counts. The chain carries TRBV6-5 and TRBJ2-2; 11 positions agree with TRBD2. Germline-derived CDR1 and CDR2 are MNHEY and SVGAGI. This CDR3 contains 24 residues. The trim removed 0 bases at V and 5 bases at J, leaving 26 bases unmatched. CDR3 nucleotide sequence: TGTGCCAGCAGTTACTCAGGACGAGGCGCTGGACACCCGGGACTAGCGGAGCGGACCGGGGAGCTGTTTTTT. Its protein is CASSYSGRGAGHPGLAERTGELFF.

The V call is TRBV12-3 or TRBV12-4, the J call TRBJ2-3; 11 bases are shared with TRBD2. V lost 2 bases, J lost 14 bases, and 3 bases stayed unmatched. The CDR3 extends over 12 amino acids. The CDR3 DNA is TGTGCCAGCAGTTTATCCGGGACTAGCGGGTATTTT. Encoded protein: CASSLSGTSGYF.

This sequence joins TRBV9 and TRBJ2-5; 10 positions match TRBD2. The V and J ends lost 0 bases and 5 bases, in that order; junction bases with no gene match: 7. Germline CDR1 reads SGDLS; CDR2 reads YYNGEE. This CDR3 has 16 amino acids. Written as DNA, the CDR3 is TGTGCCAGCAGCGTAGTGGCTAGCGGGAGTGGGGAGACCCAGTACTTC. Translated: CASSVVASGSGETQYF.

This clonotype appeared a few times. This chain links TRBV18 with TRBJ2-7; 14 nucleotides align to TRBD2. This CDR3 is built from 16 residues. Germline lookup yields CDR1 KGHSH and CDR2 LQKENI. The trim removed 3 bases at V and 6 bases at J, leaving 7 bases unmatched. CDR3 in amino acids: CASSPIGTSGRSEQYF. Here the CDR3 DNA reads TGTGCCAGCTCACCTATCGGGACTAGCGGGAGAAGCGAGCAGTACTTC.

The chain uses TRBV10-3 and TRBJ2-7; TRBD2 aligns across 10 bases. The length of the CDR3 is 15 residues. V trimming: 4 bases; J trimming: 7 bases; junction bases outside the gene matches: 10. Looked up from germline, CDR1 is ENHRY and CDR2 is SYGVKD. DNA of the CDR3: TGTGCCATCAGTGTGCCGGCTAGCGGGGGAAATGAGCAGTACTTC. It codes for CAISVPASGGNEQYF.

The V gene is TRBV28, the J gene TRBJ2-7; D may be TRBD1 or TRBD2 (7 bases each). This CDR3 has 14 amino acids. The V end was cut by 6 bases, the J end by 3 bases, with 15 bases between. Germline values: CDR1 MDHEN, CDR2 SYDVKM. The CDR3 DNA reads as TGTGCCAGCAGAGGGGGGGCAGGGGGCTACGAGCAGTACTTC. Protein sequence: CASRGGAGGYEQYF.

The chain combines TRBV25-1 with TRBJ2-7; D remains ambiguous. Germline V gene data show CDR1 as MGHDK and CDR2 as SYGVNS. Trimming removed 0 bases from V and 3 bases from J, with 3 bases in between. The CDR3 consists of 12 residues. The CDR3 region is CASSEYFYEQYF. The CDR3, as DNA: TGTGCCAGCAGTGAATACTTCTACGAGCAGTACTTC.

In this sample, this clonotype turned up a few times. The CDR3 is CASSGLSAGELFF. CDR3 DNA: TGTGCCAGTTCAGGGTTGAGCGCCGGGGAGCTGTTTTTT. This chain joins TRBV19 and TRBJ2-2; possibly TRBD1 for D (5 bases). V dropped 8 bases and J dropped 6 bases, with 13 bases sitting between them. This CDR3 comprises 13 residues. CDR1 is LNHDA and CDR2 is SQIVND in the germline V gene (reference sequence).

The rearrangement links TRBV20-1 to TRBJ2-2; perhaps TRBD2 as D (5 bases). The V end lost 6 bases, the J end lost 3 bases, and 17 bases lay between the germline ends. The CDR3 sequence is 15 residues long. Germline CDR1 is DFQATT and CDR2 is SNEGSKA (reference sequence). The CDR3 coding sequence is TGCAGTGCCCCCCGAGGGAGCGGCCACACCGGGGAGCTGTTTTTT. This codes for CSAPRGSGHTGELFF.

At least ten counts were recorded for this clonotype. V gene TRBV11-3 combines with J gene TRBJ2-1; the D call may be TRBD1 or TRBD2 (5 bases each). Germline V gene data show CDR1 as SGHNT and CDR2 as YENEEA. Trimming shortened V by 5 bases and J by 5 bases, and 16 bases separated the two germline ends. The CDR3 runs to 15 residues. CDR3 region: CASSQYYGANNEQFF. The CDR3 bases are TGTGCCAGCAGCCAATACTACGGGGCCAACAATGAGCAGTTCTTC.

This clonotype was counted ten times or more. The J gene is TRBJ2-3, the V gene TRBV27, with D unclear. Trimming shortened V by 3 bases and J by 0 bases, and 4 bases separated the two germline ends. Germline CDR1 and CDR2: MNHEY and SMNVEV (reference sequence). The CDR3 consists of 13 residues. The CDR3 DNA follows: TGTGCCAGCAGTTTGATGAGCACAGATACGCAGTATTTT. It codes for CASSLMSTDTQYF.

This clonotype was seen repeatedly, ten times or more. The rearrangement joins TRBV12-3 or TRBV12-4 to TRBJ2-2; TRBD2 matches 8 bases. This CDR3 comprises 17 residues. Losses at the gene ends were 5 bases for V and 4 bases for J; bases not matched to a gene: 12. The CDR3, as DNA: TGTGCCAGCAGTACGAGATTTAGCGGGAAAGCCACCGGGGAGCTGTTTTTT. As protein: CASSTRFSGKATGELFF.

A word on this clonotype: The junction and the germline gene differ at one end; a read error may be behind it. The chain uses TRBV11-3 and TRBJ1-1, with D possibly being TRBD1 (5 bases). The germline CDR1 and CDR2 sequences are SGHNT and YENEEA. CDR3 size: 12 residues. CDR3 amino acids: CASSLGGTEASF. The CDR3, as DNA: TGTGCCAGCAGCTTAGGAGGGACTGAAGCTTCCTTT.

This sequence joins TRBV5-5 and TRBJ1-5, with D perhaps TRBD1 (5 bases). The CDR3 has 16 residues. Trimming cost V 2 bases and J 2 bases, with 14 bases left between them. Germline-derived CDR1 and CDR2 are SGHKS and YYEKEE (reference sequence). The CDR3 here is CASSFREGHGNQPQHF. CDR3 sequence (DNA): TGTGCCAGCAGCTTCAGAGAGGGGCATGGCAATCAGCCCCAGCATTTT.

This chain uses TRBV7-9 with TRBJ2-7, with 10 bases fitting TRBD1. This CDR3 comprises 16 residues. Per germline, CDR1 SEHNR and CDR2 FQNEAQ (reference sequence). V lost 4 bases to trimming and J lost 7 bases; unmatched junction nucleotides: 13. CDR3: CASSSLDRGRPWEQYF. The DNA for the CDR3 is TGTGCCAGCAGCTCGTTAGACAGGGGGCGTCCTTGGGAGCAGTACTTC.

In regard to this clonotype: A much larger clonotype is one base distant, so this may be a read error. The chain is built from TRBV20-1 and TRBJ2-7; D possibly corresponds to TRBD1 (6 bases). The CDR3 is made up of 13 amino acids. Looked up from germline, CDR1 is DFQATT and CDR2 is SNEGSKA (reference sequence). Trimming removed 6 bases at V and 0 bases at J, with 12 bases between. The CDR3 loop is CSATTGISYEQYF. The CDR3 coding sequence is TGCAGTGCCACTACAGGGATCTCCTACGAGCAGTACTTC.

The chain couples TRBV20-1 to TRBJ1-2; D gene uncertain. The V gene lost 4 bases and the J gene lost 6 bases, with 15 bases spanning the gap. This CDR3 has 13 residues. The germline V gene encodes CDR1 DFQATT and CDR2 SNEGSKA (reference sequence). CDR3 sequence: CSAIEGLLDGYTF. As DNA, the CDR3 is TGCAGTGCTATAGAGGGTTTATTGGATGGCTACACCTTC.

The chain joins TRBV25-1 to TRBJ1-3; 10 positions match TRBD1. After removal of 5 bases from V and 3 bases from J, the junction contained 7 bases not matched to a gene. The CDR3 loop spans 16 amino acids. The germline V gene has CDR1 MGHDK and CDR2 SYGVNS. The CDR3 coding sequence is TGTGCCAGCAGTCACCGACAGGGGGCCGGTGGAAACACCATATATTTT. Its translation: CASSHRQGAGGNTIYF.

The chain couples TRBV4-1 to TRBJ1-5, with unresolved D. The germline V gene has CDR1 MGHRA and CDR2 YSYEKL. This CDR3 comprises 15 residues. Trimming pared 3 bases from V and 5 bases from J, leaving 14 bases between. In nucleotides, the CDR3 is TGCGCCAGCAGCCAGAGTCCCAGGCCACATCAGCCCCAGCATTTT. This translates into CASSQSPRPHQPQHF.

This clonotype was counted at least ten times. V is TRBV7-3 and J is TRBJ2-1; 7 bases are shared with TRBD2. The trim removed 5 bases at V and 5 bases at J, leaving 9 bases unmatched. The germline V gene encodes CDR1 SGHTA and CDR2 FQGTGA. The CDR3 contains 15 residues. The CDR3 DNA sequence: TGTGCCAGCAGCCCCCGGGCGGGAGAGAACAATGAGCAGTTCTTC. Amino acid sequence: CASSPRAGENNEQFF.

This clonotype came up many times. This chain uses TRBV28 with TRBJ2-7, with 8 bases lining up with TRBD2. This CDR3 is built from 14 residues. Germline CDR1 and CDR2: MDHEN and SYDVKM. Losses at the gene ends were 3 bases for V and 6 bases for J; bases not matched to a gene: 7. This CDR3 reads CASSLSAGVREQYF. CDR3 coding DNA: TGTGCCAGCAGTTTGTCAGCGGGAGTGCGCGAGCAGTACTTC. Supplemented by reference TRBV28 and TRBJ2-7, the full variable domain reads DVKVTQSSRYLVKRTGEKVFLECVQDMDHENMFWYRQDPGLGLRLIYFSYDVKMKEKGDIPEGYSVSREKKERFSLILESASTNQTSMYLCASSLSAGVREQYFGPGTRLTVT.

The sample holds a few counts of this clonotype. The CDR3 DNA sequence: TGCAGTGCTAGAGATGGACTAGCCCCAGGGCACATTCAGTACTTC. It encodes CSARDGLAPGHIQYF. The rearrangement joins TRBV20-1 to TRBJ2-4; 8 bases match TRBD2. The CDR3 totals 15 residues. Germline V gene sequence: CDR1 DFQATT, CDR2 SNEGSKA (reference sequence). V lost 0 bases, J lost 8 bases, and 9 bases stayed unmatched.

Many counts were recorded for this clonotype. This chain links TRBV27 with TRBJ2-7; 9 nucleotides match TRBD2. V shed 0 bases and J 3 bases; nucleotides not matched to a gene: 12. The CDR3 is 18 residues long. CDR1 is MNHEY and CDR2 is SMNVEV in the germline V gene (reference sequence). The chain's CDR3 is CASSLSKGLAGVNYEQYF. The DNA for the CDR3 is TGTGCCAGCAGTTTATCGAAAGGTTTAGCGGGGGTAAACTACGAGCAGTACTTC.

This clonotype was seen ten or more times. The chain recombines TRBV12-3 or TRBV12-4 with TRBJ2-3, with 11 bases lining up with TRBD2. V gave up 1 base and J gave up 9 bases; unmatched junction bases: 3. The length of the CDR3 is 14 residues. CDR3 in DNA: TGTGCCAGCAGTTTAGTAGCGGGAGGGCACACGCAGTATTTT. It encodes CASSLVAGGHTQYF.

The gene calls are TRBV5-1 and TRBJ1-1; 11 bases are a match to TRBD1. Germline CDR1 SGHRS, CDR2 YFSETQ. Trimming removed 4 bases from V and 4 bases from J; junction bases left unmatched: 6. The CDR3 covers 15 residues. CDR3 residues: CASSGWTGGGTEAFF. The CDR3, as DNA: TGCGCCAGCAGCGGCTGGACAGGGGGCGGCACTGAAGCTTTCTTT.

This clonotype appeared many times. The chain's CDR3 is CASSGFSRPEESYEQYF. The CDR3 DNA reads as TGTGCCAGCAGTGGGTTCTCCCGGCCGGAAGAATCCTACGAGCAGTACTTC. The gene calls are TRBV7-9 and TRBJ2-7; the D is unclear. CDR1 and CDR2 (germline): SEHNR, FQNEAQ (reference sequence). Trimming left V 6 bases short and J 1 base short, with 22 bases between. This CDR3 is 17 amino acids long.

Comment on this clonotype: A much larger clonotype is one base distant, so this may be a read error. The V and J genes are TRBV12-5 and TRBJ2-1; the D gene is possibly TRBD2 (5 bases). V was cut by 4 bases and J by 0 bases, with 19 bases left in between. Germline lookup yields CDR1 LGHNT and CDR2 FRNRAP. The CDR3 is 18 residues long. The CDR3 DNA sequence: TGTGCTAGTGGTTCGGCCTTAGGGAGCGGCAGCTCCTACAATGAGCAGTTCTTC. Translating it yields CASGSALGSGSSYNEQFF.

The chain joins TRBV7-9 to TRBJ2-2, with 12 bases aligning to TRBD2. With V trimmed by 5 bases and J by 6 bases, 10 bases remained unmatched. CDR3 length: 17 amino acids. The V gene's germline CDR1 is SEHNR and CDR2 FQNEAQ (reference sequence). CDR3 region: CASSPPGLAGIAGELFF. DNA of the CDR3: TGTGCCAGCAGCCCGCCGGGACTAGCGGGTATTGCCGGGGAGCTGTTTTTT.

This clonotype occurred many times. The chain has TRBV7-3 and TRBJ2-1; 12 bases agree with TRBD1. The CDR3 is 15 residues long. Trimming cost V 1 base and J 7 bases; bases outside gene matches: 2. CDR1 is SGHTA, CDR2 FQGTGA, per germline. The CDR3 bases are TGTGCCAGCAGCTTAAGGGACAGGGGGCCGAATGAGCAGTTCTTC. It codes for CASSLRDRGPNEQFF.